This T cell receptor (beta chain) appears in the sequencing data of a study of shared clonotypes between healthy human individuals. The CDR3 spans 14 residues. Germline CDR1 and CDR2: MNHNY and SVGAGI (reference sequence). Trimming pared 8 bases from V and 0 bases from J, leaving 13 bases between. Assay: immunoSEQ multiplex PCR; the TCRdb copy retains only in-frame clones and omits some. The table has about 600,000 clones, 95% to 98% seen once; the top ten hold less than 0.065%. The sequenced sample consisted of naive CD4+ T cells sorted from blood. Subset reported: CD45RA+ positively selected. The receptor comes from a woman under 40 in good health. This chain uses TRBV6-6 with TRBJ1-2; possible D gene TRBD1, 5 bases. The CDR3 sequence is CASQSREANYGYTF. The CDR3 DNA reads TGTGCCAGCCAATCCAGGGAGGCTAACTATGGCTACACCTTC.